A selection of T cell receptor beta chains follows, all from one sample in a study of blood T cells in healthy people across ages. TCRdb called the 5' RACE reads again in MiXCR, with one record for every CDR3 protein. The profile shows some 550,000 distinct CDR3 sequences, roughly 43% of them singletons. The sequencing sample was made of blood. These receptors were taken from a man older than 75 in good health. CDR3s include the opening cysteine and the closing phenylalanine or tryptophan. Fields, in order: D gene, J gene, V gene, CDR3 length, clone size, CDR3 DNA, CDR3 protein. D genes are given only for firm matches. Only some rows state a clone size, as once, few, many or a class for expanded clones.

D: -
J: TRBJ2-1
V: TRBV12-3/TRBV12-4
length: 13
size: few
DNA: TGTGCCAGCAGTCCCGGGACCTTGGGTGAGCAGTTCTTC
CDR3: CASSPGTLGEQFF

D: -
J: TRBJ1-5
V: TRBV12-3/TRBV12-4
length: 16
size: -
DNA: TGTGCCAGCAGTTCATGGTATAGGGGTGGCAATCAGCCCCAGCATTTT
CDR3: CASSSWYRGGNQPQHF

D: -
J: TRBJ1-4
V: TRBV12-3/TRBV12-4
length: 14
size: -
DNA: TGTGCCAGCAGTGTTTCCCTGGGGGCTGAAAAACTGTTTTTT
CDR3: CASSVSLGAEKLFF

D: TRBD2
J: TRBJ2-1
V: TRBV12-3/TRBV12-4
length: 13
size: few
DNA: TGTGCCAGCAGAGAAGCGGGGTCTCTTGAGCAGTTCTTC
CDR3: CASREAGSLEQFF

D: TRBD1
J: TRBJ2-2
V: TRBV7-2
length: 16
size: once
DNA: TGTGCCAGCAGCCCTGGGACAGGGAGGAACACCGGGGAGCTGTTTTTT
CDR3: CASSPGTGRNTGELFF

D: TRBD2
J: TRBJ2-7
V: TRBV20-1
length: 15
size: few
DNA: TGCAGTGCTAGGGGGACTAGCGGGAGGAGCTACGAGCAGTACTTC
CDR3: CSARGTSGRSYEQYF

D: -
J: TRBJ2-1
V: TRBV5-1
length: 16
size: -
DNA: TGCGCCAGCAGCATGGGGAGAGGGAGCTCCTACAATGAGCAGTTCTTC
CDR3: CASSMGRGSSYNEQFF

D: -
J: TRBJ2-5
V: TRBV29-1
length: 15
size: few
DNA: TGCAGCGTCCGCCCTGGGGCAATCACTCCGGAGACCCAGTACTTC
CDR3: CSVRPGAITPETQYF

D: -
J: TRBJ1-1
V: TRBV4-2
length: 13
size: -
DNA: TGTGCCAGCAGCCCGAACTTGAACACTGAAGCTTTCTTT
CDR3: CASSPNLNTEAFF

D: TRBD2
J: TRBJ2-1
V: TRBV7-2
length: 16
size: few
DNA: TGTGCCAGCAGCTTAGTAGCGGGAGGGCAATACAATGAGCAGTTCTTC
CDR3: CASSLVAGGQYNEQFF

D: -
J: TRBJ2-7
V: TRBV25-1
length: 13
size: -
DNA: TGTGCCAGCAGTGAAATTGGAACCGGTGAGCAGAACTTC
CDR3: CASSEIGTGEQNF

D: TRBD2
J: TRBJ2-1
V: TRBV7-3
length: 15
size: few
DNA: TGTGCCAGCAGCCCCGGGACTAGCCCTACCAATGAGCAGTTCTTC
CDR3: CASSPGTSPTNEQFF

D: -
J: TRBJ2-1
V: TRBV7-3
length: 15
size: few
DNA: TGTGCCAGCAGCTTGGAGGGGGGAAGAGGTAATGAGCAGTTCTTC
CDR3: CASSLEGGRGNEQFF

D: -
J: TRBJ2-7
V: TRBV24-1
length: 14
size: -
DNA: TGTGCCACCAGTGATGCCGGGACACCGTACGAGCAGTACTTC
CDR3: CATSDAGTPYEQYF

D: TRBD2
J: TRBJ2-5
V: TRBV7-2
length: 15
size: few
DNA: TGTGCCAGCAGCTTTCAGTCGGGGGGCCAAGAGACCCAGTACTTC
CDR3: CASSFQSGGQETQYF

D: -
J: TRBJ2-3
V: TRBV7-3
length: 14
size: -
DNA: TGTGCCAGCAGCTTATCAGGGTTCACAGATACGCAGTATTTT
CDR3: CASSLSGFTDTQYF

D: TRBD1
J: TRBJ1-4
V: TRBV25-1
length: 15
size: -
DNA: TGTGCCAGCAGTGGAACAGGGGCGGGTTATGAAAAACTGTTTTTT
CDR3: CASSGTGAGYEKLFF

D: TRBD2
J: TRBJ2-1
V: TRBV9
length: 16
size: few
DNA: TGTGCCAGCAGTACTAGCGGGAGGGCCGCCTACAATGAGCAGTTCTTC
CDR3: CASSTSGRAAYNEQFF

D: TRBD1
J: TRBJ2-3
V: TRBV24-1
length: 15
size: -
DNA: TGTGCCACCAGTGACCGGACAGGGGGGACAGATACGCAGTATTTT
CDR3: CATSDRTGGTDTQYF

D: TRBD2
J: TRBJ2-3
V: TRBV20-1
length: 13
size: -
DNA: TGCAGTGGCAGGCCGGGGGGAACGGATACGCAGTATTTT
CDR3: CSGRPGGTDTQYF

D: TRBD2
J: TRBJ2-1
V: TRBV2
length: 16
size: few
DNA: TGTGCCAGCAGCCCCGAGCGGGGTGGCCCCTACAATGAGCAGTTCTTC
CDR3: CASSPERGGPYNEQFF

D: -
J: TRBJ2-1
V: TRBV7-9
length: 10
size: -
DNA: TGTGCCAGCAGCTCGGGTGAGCAGTTCTTC
CDR3: CASSSGEQFF

D: -
J: TRBJ1-1
V: TRBV3-1
length: 15
size: once
DNA: TGTGTCAGCAGCCAAGAGAGACAACTGAACACTGAAGCTTTCTTT
CDR3: CVSSQERQLNTEAFF

D: -
J: TRBJ2-3
V: TRBV27
length: 15
size: -
DNA: TGTGCCAGCAGGACCCCGGGGGGCTTCACAGATACGCAGTATTTT
CDR3: CASRTPGGFTDTQYF

D: -
J: TRBJ2-7
V: TRBV20-1
length: 16
size: -
DNA: TGCAGTGCTAGAGCCCCCGGCTCGCAGACAGCCTACGAGCAGTACTTC
CDR3: CSARAPGSQTAYEQYF

D: TRBD2
J: TRBJ2-1
V: TRBV20-1
length: 16
size: -
DNA: TGCAGTGCTAGAGATACCGCGGGAGGCACCTACAATGAGCAGTTCTTC
CDR3: CSARDTAGGTYNEQFF

D: -
J: TRBJ2-1
V: TRBV6-5
length: 16
size: many
DNA: TGTGCCAGCAGTTATAGTTTAACCGTCTCCTACAATGAGCAGTTCTTC
CDR3: CASSYSLTVSYNEQFF

D: -
J: TRBJ1-2
V: TRBV7-6
length: 15
size: few
DNA: TGTGCCAGCAGCTTACCCATCCAAGCTAACTATGGCTACACCTTC
CDR3: CASSLPIQANYGYTF

D: TRBD2
J: TRBJ2-7
V: TRBV9
length: 15
size: many
DNA: TGTGCCAGCAGCGTGGGACTAGCGGGAGTAGGCGAGCAGTACTTC
CDR3: CASSVGLAGVGEQYF

D: TRBD2
J: TRBJ2-6
V: TRBV7-2
length: 17
size: -
DNA: TGTGCCAGCAGCTTAGATTCGGGGGGCTCTGGGGCCAACGTCCTGACTTTC
CDR3: CASSLDSGGSGANVLTF

D: -
J: TRBJ1-1
V: TRBV4-3
length: 15
size: -
DNA: TGCGCCAGCAGCCAACTGATCCCGGCTGGAACTGAAGCTTTCTTT
CDR3: CASSQLIPAGTEAFF

D: -
J: TRBJ2-1
V: TRBV20-1
length: 15
size: -
DNA: TGCAGTGCTAGAGCTCGGGCGGGCTCCTACAATGAGCAGTTCTTC
CDR3: CSARARAGSYNEQFF

D: -
J: TRBJ1-1
V: TRBV20-1
length: 13
size: -
DNA: TGCAGTGCTAGTAACAGGGTCGACACTGAAGCTTTCTTT
CDR3: CSASNRVDTEAFF

D: -
J: TRBJ2-5
V: TRBV2
length: 14
size: -
DNA: TGTGCCAGTCGAGAAGACAACTCCTACAATGAGCAGTACTTC
CDR3: CASREDNSYNEQYF

D: TRBD2
J: TRBJ2-1
V: TRBV4-3
length: 16
size: few
DNA: TGCGCCAGCAGCTCTTTGACTAGCGGGAGGGTCAATGAGCAGTTCTTC
CDR3: CASSSLTSGRVNEQFF

D: TRBD1
J: TRBJ1-5
V: TRBV7-2
length: 16
size: once
DNA: TGTGCCAGCAGCTTAACAGGGGGCCCTAGCAATCAGCCCCAGCATTTT
CDR3: CASSLTGGPSNQPQHF

D: -
J: TRBJ1-1
V: TRBV4-3
length: 15
size: -
DNA: TGCGCCAGCAGCCAAGCCGGGACGGAGAGCGGTCGGGCTTTCTTT
CDR3: CASSQAGTESGRAFF

D: -
J: TRBJ2-1
V: TRBV4-3
length: 16
size: -
DNA: TGCGCCAGCAGCCAAGTTCCGGGGGGCCTGAACAATGAGCAGTTCTTC
CDR3: CASSQVPGGLNNEQFF

D: -
J: TRBJ2-2
V: TRBV6-6
length: 13
size: few
DNA: TGTGCCAGCAGATTCCCGAACACCGGGGAGCTGTTTTTT
CDR3: CASRFPNTGELFF

D: TRBD1
J: TRBJ1-2
V: TRBV7-9
length: 15
size: -
DNA: TGTGCCAGCAGCCCGGGACAGAATCTTAACTATGGCTACACCTTC
CDR3: CASSPGQNLNYGYTF

D: TRBD2
J: TRBJ2-4
V: TRBV6-6
length: 15
size: many
DNA: TGTGCCAGCGCCTTAGCGGGGGGGCCGGGGAACATTCAGTACTTC
CDR3: CASALAGGPGNIQYF

D: TRBD2
J: TRBJ2-5
V: TRBV7-2
length: 15
size: -
DNA: TGTGCCAGCAGCTTAGGTCCGGGAGGAGATGAGACCCAGTACTTC
CDR3: CASSLGPGGDETQYF

D: -
J: TRBJ2-5
V: TRBV2
length: 14
size: -
DNA: TGTGCCAGCACCGCGAGCGGACGGTTAAAGACCCAGTACTTC
CDR3: CASTASGRLKTQYF

D: -
J: TRBJ1-6
V: TRBV7-2
length: 16
size: -
DNA: TGTGCCAGCAACCTCGGAGGGCCGCCTAACAATTCACCCCTCCACTTT
CDR3: CASNLGGPPNNSPLHF

D: -
J: TRBJ2-7
V: TRBV6-2/TRBV6-3
length: 12
size: -
DNA: TGTGCCAGCAGTTACCCCAGGGTCGAGCAGTACTTC
CDR3: CASSYPRVEQYF